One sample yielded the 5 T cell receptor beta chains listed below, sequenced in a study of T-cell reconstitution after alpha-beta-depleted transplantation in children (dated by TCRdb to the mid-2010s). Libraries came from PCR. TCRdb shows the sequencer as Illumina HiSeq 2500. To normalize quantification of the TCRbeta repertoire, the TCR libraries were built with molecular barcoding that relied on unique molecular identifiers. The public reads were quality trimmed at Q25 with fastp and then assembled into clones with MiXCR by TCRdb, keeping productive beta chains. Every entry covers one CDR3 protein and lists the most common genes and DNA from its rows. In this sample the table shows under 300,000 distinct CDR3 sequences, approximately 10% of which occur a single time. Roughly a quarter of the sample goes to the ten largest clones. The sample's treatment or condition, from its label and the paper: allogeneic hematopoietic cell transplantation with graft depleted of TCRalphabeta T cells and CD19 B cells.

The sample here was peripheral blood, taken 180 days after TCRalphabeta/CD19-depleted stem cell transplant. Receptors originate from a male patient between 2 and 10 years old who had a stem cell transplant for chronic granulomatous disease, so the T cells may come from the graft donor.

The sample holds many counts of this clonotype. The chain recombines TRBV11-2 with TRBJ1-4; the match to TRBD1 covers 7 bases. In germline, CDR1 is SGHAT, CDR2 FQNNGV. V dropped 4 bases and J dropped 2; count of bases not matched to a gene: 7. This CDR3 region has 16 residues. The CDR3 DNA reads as TGTGCCAGCAGCTCGACAGGGCGGGGGACTAATGAAAAACTGTTTTTT. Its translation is CASSSTGRGTNEKLFF.

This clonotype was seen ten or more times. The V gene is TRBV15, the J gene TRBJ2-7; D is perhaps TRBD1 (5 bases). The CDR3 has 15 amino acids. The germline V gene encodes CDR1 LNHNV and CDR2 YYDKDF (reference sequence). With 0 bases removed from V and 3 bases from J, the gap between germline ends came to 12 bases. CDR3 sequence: CATSREAGQGYEQYF. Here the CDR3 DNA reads TGTGCCACCAGCAGAGAGGCCGGTCAGGGCTACGAGCAGTACTTC.

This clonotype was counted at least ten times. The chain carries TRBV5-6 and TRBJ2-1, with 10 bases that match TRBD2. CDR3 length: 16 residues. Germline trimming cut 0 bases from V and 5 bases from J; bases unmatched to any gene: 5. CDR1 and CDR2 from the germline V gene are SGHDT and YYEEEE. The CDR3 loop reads CASSLGQAGGNNEQFF. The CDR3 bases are TGTGCCAGCAGCTTGGGGCAAGCGGGAGGGAACAATGAGCAGTTCTTC. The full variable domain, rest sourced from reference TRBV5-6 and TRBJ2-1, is DAGVTQSPTHLIKTRGQQVTLRCSPKSGHDTVSWYQQALGQGPQFIFQYYEEEERQRGNFPDRFSGHQFPNYSSELNVNALLLGDSALYLCASSLGQAGGNNEQFFGPGTRLTVL.

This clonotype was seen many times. CDR3 sequence (DNA): TGCAGCGTCTTCGGGGGACAGGGGGATTCCGGGGAGCTGTTTTTT. The encoded protein is CSVFGGQGDSGELFF. The gene calls are TRBV29-1 and TRBJ2-2, with 11 bases identical to TRBD1. This CDR3 contains 15 residues. V was pared by 6 bases and J by 6 bases, with 9 bases of the junction left unmatched. Germline V gene lookup returns CDR1 SQVTM and CDR2 ANQGSEA.

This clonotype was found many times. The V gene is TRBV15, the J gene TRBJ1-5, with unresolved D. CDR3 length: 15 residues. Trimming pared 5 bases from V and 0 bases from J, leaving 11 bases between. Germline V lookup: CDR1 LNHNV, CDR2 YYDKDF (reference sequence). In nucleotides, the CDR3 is TGTGCCACCAGCGCAGAGGGCAGTAGCAATCAGCCCCAGCATTTT. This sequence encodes CATSAEGSSNQPQHF.